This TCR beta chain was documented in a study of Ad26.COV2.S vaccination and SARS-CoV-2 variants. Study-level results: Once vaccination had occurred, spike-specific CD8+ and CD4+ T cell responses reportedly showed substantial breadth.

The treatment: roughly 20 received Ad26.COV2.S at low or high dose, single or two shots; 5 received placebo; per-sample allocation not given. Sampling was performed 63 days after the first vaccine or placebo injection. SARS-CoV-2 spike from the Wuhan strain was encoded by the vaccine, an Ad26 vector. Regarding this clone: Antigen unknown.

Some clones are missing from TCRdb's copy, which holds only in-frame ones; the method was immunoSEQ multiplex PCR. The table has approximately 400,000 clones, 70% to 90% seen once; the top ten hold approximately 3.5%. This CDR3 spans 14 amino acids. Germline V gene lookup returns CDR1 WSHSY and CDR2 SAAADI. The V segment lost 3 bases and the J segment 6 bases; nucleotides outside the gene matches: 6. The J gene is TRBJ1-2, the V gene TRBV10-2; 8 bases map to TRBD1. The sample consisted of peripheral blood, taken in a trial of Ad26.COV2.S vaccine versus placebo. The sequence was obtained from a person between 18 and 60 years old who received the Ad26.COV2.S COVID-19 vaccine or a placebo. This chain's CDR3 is CASSESGQGNGYTF. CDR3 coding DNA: TGCGCCAGCAGTGAATCCGGACAGGGAAATGGCTACACCTTC.